The sequence of this T cell receptor (beta chain) was determined in a study of regulatory T cells in long-lasting Graves disease (TCRdb year 2021). Notes on the research overall: Antithyroid drugs had been taken for less than 3 months by newly diagnosed Graves' disease patients. Patients with persistent Graves' disease were compared with patients with newly diagnosed Graves' disease using TCR sequencing and RNA sequencing of peripheral blood. The study was registered as a clinical trial and conducted in China. TCR sequencing covered around 13 persistent and 20 newly diagnosed Graves' disease patients, 33 samples in total. Results and caveats for the whole study, not just this receptor: Persistent patients shared more public clonotypes among themselves (around 2,500) than newly diagnosed patients did (approximately 970). Only the TCR beta chain was sequenced and analyzed. TRBV28, TRBJ1-2 and TRBJ2-5 were preferentially used in persistent disease, while TRBV20-1 and TRBJ2-1 were favored in newly diagnosed disease. The authors acknowledged the small sample size as a limitation that may reduce accuracy. Only peripheral blood was studied, because thyroid tissue, the primary lesion, was inaccessible. Compared with newly diagnosed patients, persistent Graves' disease patients had lower TCR Shannon entropy and fewer highly expanded clones, which suggests clonal expansion.

V is reduced by 5 bases and J by 10 bases, leaving a spacing of 15 bases between them. CDR1 and CDR2 were assigned from the germline V gene (reference sequence) as SEHNR and FQNEAQ. The CDR3 starts with the cysteine, ends with the phenylalanine, and has 13 residues. CDR3 DNA is the only sequence kept; it has 39 bases, read in frame from the first base. This specimen's time point label, interpreted: newly diagnosed GD, antithyroid drugs for less than 3 months. For both TCR sequencing and RNA sequencing, RNA was extracted from PBMCs using TRIzol. Graves' disease was diagnosed according to American Thyroid Association guidelines. The patients came from an endocrinology department in Xi'an, China. Each patient gave approximately 9.7 milliliters of peripheral blood, collected in an EDTA anticoagulant tube. Ficoll Paque Plus density gradient separation was used to isolate PBMCs, and no further T cell sorting was done. An Agilent 2100 Bioanalyzer and agarose gel were used to assess RNA quality, and a NanoDrop 2000 was used to measure RNA concentration.

Note on this clonotype: The antigen this receptor binds is unknown. A much more abundant neighbour one base away suggests this may be a read error.

Library creation used multiplex PCR. Sequencing instrument: Illumina HiSeq 4000. TCR beta libraries were built with iRepertoire HTBI primers and Arm-PCR amplification of CDR3 regions. Before sequencing, the PCR products underwent gel purification. The authors' pipeline ran thus. Gene usage analysis of CDR3 amino acid clonotypes used the 60 to 75 TRBV and more than 13 TRBJ segments found across samples. COPE and FqMerger were used to merge filtered high-quality paired reads into contigs. BLAST was used to align contigs to the IMGT TRBV, TRBD and TRBJ reference genes, and CDR3 was defined following IMGT. Highly expanded clones were defined as clonotypes with a frequency above 0.1%. Shannon entropy was used to measure repertoire diversity, and the Gini coefficient was used to measure V-J evenness. Clonotypes shared by more than one individual were considered public. TCRdb cleaned the public reads at Q25 with fastp, built clones with MiXCR and kept in-frame beta chains. Rows with a matching CDR3 protein are joined into one entry that keeps the most common DNA and genes. The V and J calls reflect TCRdb's pipeline rather than the authors' work. In this sample the table shows over 200,000 distinct CDR3 sequences, 15% to 20% of which occur a single time. Around 20% of the sample rests with the top ten.

Recombination connected TRBV7-9 to TRBJ2-1, with TRBD1 perhaps the D gene, on 5 matching bases. Sequencing was performed on peripheral blood mononuclear cells (PBMCs), taken at new diagnosis, from a patient treated with antithyroid drugs. This clonotype was sampled from a female donor with Graves disease. The nucleotide sequence is given as TGTGCCAGCAGCCCCGAGTGGGGCTACGAGCAGTTCTTC. This yields the protein CASSPEWGYEQFF. Reference TRBV7-9 and TRBJ2-1 genes cover what lies past the CDR3, so the full variable domain is DTGVSQNPRHKITKRGQNVTFRCDPISEHNRLYWYRQTLGQGPEFLTYFQNEAQLEKSRLLSDRFSAERPKGSFSTLEIQRTEQGDSAMYLCASSPEWGYEQFFGPGTRLTVL.